Below, 22 T cell receptor beta chains from the same sample are listed, as sequenced in a study of Graves' ophthalmopathy and Graves' hyperthyroidism. Scientists amplified the TCR beta CDR3 regions from RNA transcripts. A first-round RT-PCR used HTBI primers, followed by a second-round multiplex PCR. TCRdb re-derived calls from the multiplex PCR reads in MiXCR, one entry per CDR3 protein. Among roughly 700,000 distinct CDR3 sequences listed, approximately 40% were seen once. The sequenced material came from peripheral blood. These receptor sequences come from an adult man with Graves' ophthalmopathy.

This clonotype was seen only a few times. V usage is TRBV6-6 and J usage is TRBJ1-6; TRBD1 might be the D (5 bases). V gave up 6 bases and J gave up 9 bases, with 12 bases separating them. CDR3 length: 13 residues. Germline assignment: CDR1 MNHNY and CDR2 SVGAGI (reference sequence). The CDR3 reads CASRGTEASPLHF. The CDR3 nucleotides are TGTGCCAGCAGGGGGACTGAGGCTTCACCCCTCCACTTT.

Remarks on this clonotype: The junction and the germline gene differ at one end; a read error may be behind it. The chain uses TRBV29-1 and TRBJ2-6; 9 bases map to TRBD1. Germline-derived CDR1 and CDR2 are SQVTM and ANQGSEA. The CDR3 consists of 16 residues. The chain's CDR3 is CSVEGTGISGANVLTF. The CDR3 coding sequence is TGCAGCGTCGAAGGGACAGGGATCTCTGGGGCCAACGTCCTGACTTTC. Using reference TRBV29-1 and TRBJ2-6 for the parts outside the CDR3, the full variable domain is SAVISQKPSRDICQRGTSLTIQCQVDSQVTMMFWYRQQPGQSLTLIATANQGSEATYESGFVIDKFPISRPNLTFSTLTVSNMSPEDSSIYLCSVEGTGISGANVLTFGAGSRLTVL.

This chain connects TRBV2 to TRBJ2-7; 9 bases line up with TRBD2. This CDR3 is 14 amino acids long. In germline, CDR1 is SNHLY, CDR2 FYNNEI. V lost 5 bases and J lost 6; bases outside the gene matches: 8. The CDR3 region has the DNA TGTGCCAGCAGTTCCGGGACTAGCTCCGGCGAGCAGTACTTC. Translated: CASSSGTSSGEQYF.

The V call is TRBV10-3, the J call TRBJ2-5, with TRBD1 matching 7 bases. Trimming removed 10 bases from V and 5 bases from J; junction bases left unmatched: 7. Germline-derived CDR1 and CDR2 are ENHRY and SYGVKD. This CDR3 has 12 residues. As DNA, the CDR3 is TGTGCCAGCATCAAGACAGGGGAGACCCAGTACTTC. Encoded protein: CASIKTGETQYF.

The rearrangement joins TRBV24-1 to TRBJ1-5; TRBD1 matches 10 bases. CDR1 and CDR2 (germline): KGHDR, SFDVKD. The CDR3 has 18 residues. V shed 4 bases and J 1 base; nucleotides not matched to a gene: 9. In DNA, the CDR3 is TGTGCCACCAGTGACCCAGGGACAGGGGTTGCGAGCAATCAGCCCCAGCATTTT. Its translation is CATSDPGTGVASNQPQHF.

Remarks on this clonotype: The junction departs from germline at one end; a sequencing error may be responsible. The chain is built from TRBV10-3 and TRBJ1-2; perhaps TRBD1 as D (5 bases). Germline CDR1 reads ENHRY; CDR2 reads SYGVKD. The CDR3 consists of 11 residues. The CDR3, as DNA: TGTGCCAGCAGTGAAGCGGGGGACTACACCTTC. It is translated as CASSEAGDYTF.

The CDR3: CSVDGGRSWDEQYF. In DNA, the CDR3 is TGCAGCGTTGATGGGGGGAGATCGTGGGACGAGCAGTACTTC. The chain uses TRBV29-1 and TRBJ2-7; TRBD2 is a possible D gene (6 bases). The CDR3 has 14 amino acids. Germline CDR1 is SQVTM and CDR2 is ANQGSEA. V was trimmed by 3 bases and J by 5 bases, leaving 17 bases between them.

This clonotype was detected once. The missing conserved phenylalanine or tryptophan at the end of this CDR3 makes a read error likely. The chain is built from TRBV19 and TRBJ2-2; 8 nucleotides match TRBD2. The CDR3 extends over 15 amino acids. V lost 6 bases, J lost 5 bases, and 8 bases stayed unmatched. CDR1 and CDR2 (germline): LNHDA, SQIVND (reference sequence). This CDR3 is CASSPGTSGTGELFI. The CDR3 nucleotides are TGTGCCAGTAGCCCCGGGACTAGTGGGACCGGGGAGCTGTTTATT.

The J gene is TRBJ2-3, the V gene TRBV14; TRBD2 agrees at 13 bases. The junction had 3 bases not matched to a gene; V was cut back by 5 bases and J by 4 bases. CDR1 SGHDN and CDR2 FVKESK come from the germline V gene. The CDR3 extends over 15 amino acids. Here the CDR3 reads CASSSGTSGADTQYF. DNA of the CDR3: TGTGCCAGCAGCTCCGGGACTAGCGGGGCAGATACGCAGTATTTT.

On this clonotype: A much larger clone differs from this one at a single base, so this may be a read error. Since the CDR3 does not end with the conserved phenylalanine or tryptophan, this likely comes from a read error. This chain connects TRBV7-8 to TRBJ2-5; 12 bases match TRBD2. CDR3 length: 16 amino acids. J gave up 1 base and V 2 bases, and 2 bases lay outside the gene matches. Germline CDR1 and CDR2: SGHVS and FQNEAQ. The CDR3 sequence is CASSLLLAGGQETQYC. CDR3 sequence (DNA): TGTGCCAGCAGCTTACTACTAGCGGGGGGCCAAGAGACCCAGTACTGC.

This clonotype was counted at least ten times. The genes are TRBV7-9 and TRBJ2-6; D might be TRBD1 or TRBD2, each matching 5 bases. The V gene lost 2 bases and the J gene lost 2 bases, with 10 bases spanning the gap. The CDR3 consists of 16 residues. Per germline, CDR1 SEHNR and CDR2 FQNEAQ (reference sequence). The CDR3 coding sequence is TGTGCCAGCAGCTTAAGTGGGGGAGCTGGGGCCAACGTCCTGACTTTC. This encodes CASSLSGGAGANVLTF.

V gene TRBV24-1 combines with J gene TRBJ1-5, with TRBD1 identical over 9 bases. J was trimmed by 2 bases and V by 6 bases; bases with no gene match: 7. The CDR3 has 16 amino acids. Germline loops: CDR1 KGHDR, CDR2 SFDVKD. The CDR3 DNA follows: TGTGCCACCAGTACCCACAGGGGGCATGGCAATCAGCCCCAGCATTTT. As protein: CATSTHRGHGNQPQHF.

This clonotype was seen a single time. This sequence joins TRBV10-3 and TRBJ2-7; TRBD1 matches 8 bases. Germline V gives CDR1 ENHRY, CDR2 SYGVKD. There are 14 residues in the CDR3. The ends lost 6 bases at V and 7 bases at J; junction bases unmatched: 11. CDR3 nucleotide sequence: TGTGCCATCAGGAGACAGGGGAACACCGGGGAGCAGTACTTC. It translates to CAIRRQGNTGEQYF.

The chain has TRBV19 and TRBJ2-5; maybe TRBD1 (6 bases). Germline CDR1 LNHDA, CDR2 SQIVND (reference sequence). CDR3 length equals 16 residues. V lost 5 bases, J lost 9 bases, and 25 bases lay in between. The CDR3 DNA is TGTGCCAGTAGTCCAAGCAGGGGAGTCGGCAATCAGCCCCAGTACTTC. Its translation is CASSPSRGVGNQPQYF.

This clonotype appeared a few times. This chain uses TRBV12-3 or TRBV12-4 with TRBJ2-7; D tentatively reads TRBD1 or TRBD2 (5 bases each). V was pared by 8 bases and J by 11 bases, with 19 bases between. The CDR3 is 12 amino acids. CDR3: CASWGFRDGEYF. The CDR3 DNA is TGTGCCAGCTGGGGGTTTCGGGACGGAGAGTACTTC.

This clonotype was detected only a few times. The chain couples TRBV14 to TRBJ1-3; D call uncertain. The CDR3 consists of 13 residues. The germline CDR1 and CDR2 sequences are SGHDN and FVKESK. With 6 bases removed from V and 9 bases from J, the gap between germline ends came to 15 bases. The CDR3 here is CASSYSSRGTIYF. Here the CDR3 DNA reads TGTGCCAGCAGTTACTCGTCCCGGGGCACCATATATTTT. The full variable domain, with the rest looked up from reference TRBV14 and TRBJ1-3, is EAGVTQFPSHSVIEKGQTVTLRCDPISGHDNLYWYRRVMGKEIKFLLHFVKESKQDESGMPNNRFLAERTGGTYSTLKVQPAELEDSGVYFCASSYSSRGTIYFGEGSWLTVV.

About this clonotype itself: At one end, the junction sequence differs from germline, possibly due to a read error. The rearrangement links TRBV10-3 to TRBJ2-5, with TRBD2 matching 10 bases. CDR1 ENHRY and CDR2 SYGVKD come from the germline V gene. The CDR3 is made up of 14 amino acids. The CDR3 DNA is TGTGCCAGCAGTGTGGGACTAGCGCAAGAGACCCAGTACTTC. It codes for CASSVGLAQETQYF.

The chain uses TRBV7-2 and TRBJ2-5, with D possibly TRBD2 on 5 matching bases. V shed 5 bases and J shed 0 bases, with 16 bases lying between them. CDR3 size: 16 residues. CDR1 SGHTA and CDR2 FQGNSA come from the germline V gene. CDR3 coding DNA: TGTGCCAGCAGCCCGGAGCGGAACACGTACCAAGAGACCCAGTACTTC. It is translated as CASSPERNTYQETQYF.

Comment on this clonotype: Here the CDR3 omits its conserved ending phenylalanine or tryptophan, so a read error is the likely source. The DNA is left out, because the CDR3 cannot be placed on it with certainty; the CDR3 is given as TCRdb lists it. The chain couples TRBV2 to TRBJ1-4. Germline CDR1 is SNHLY and CDR2 is FYNNEI. The CDR3 contains 8 residues when both ends are counted. CDR3 in amino acids: CASNSLNM.

CDR3 bases: TGTGCCATCGGCCGCCAGGGACAGGGGAATACTTATGGCTACACCTTC. Its translation is CAIGRQGQGNTYGYTF. The chain is built from TRBV10-3 and TRBJ1-2; 10 bases fit TRBD1. CDR3 length: 16 amino acids. The germline V gene encodes CDR1 ENHRY and CDR2 SYGVKD. Trimming at V came to 8 bases and at J to 5 bases, leaving 14 bases not matched to a gene.

This clonotype was seen repeatedly, ten times or more. The rearrangement joins TRBV2 to TRBJ1-5, with 7 positions matching TRBD1. Trimming removed 6 bases from V and 1 base from J; junction bases left unmatched: 6. CDR1 and CDR2 from the germline V gene are SNHLY and FYNNEI. The CDR3 is 15 residues long. CDR3 nucleotides: TGTGCCAGCAGGGACGGGACAGTAAGCAATCAGCCCCAGCATTTT. This sequence encodes CASRDGTVSNQPQHF.

This clonotype was observed a few times. The chain recombines TRBV12-3 or TRBV12-4 with TRBJ1-5; tentative D call: TRBD1 (5 bases). The CDR3 consists of 15 residues. Trimming stripped 2 bases from V and 3 bases from J, with 11 bases between. CDR3 nucleotide sequence: TGTGCCAGCAGTTTACGGGGGGAGACCAATCAGCCCCAGCATTTT. This translates into CASSLRGETNQPQHF.